The count of the clone carrying this TCR beta chain is one. What it binds is not known. One end of the junction is discordant with germline, which a read error may explain. Hyperthyroidism cases were recent diagnoses of under 2 months' duration in people aged 18 to 65. Clinical symptoms, serum thyroxine, TRAb, thyroid ultrasound and orbital computed tomography were relied on for diagnosis. TCR beta CDR3 amplification used RNA transcripts. Second-round multiplex PCR came after a first-round RT-PCR that employed HTBI primers. TCRdb fed the multiplex PCR reads into MiXCR, producing one record per CDR3 protein. The sample lists about 550,000 distinct CDR3 sequences, 35% to 45% occurring once. The germline gives CDR1 DFQATT, CDR2 SNEGSKA (reference sequence). The CDR3 covers 16 residues. This sample is drawn from a study of Graves' ophthalmopathy and Graves' hyperthyroidism. Study outcomes and limitations: Also, most clonotypes expanded in the thyroid above 0.001 frequency appeared in blood.

This receptor was obtained from an adult man with Graves' hyperthyroidism. Material: peripheral blood or thyroid tissue (not recorded which). The chain joins TRBV20-1 to TRBJ1-1; 7 nucleotides align to TRBD1. CDR3 residues: CSARDPSDRTNTGAFF. CDR3 DNA: TGCAGTGCTAGAGACCCATCGGACAGGACGAACACTGGAGCTTTCTTT.